A selection of T cell receptor beta chains follows, all from one sample in a study of T cell responses to AZD1222 COVID-19 vaccine. Assay: immunoSEQ multiplex PCR; the TCRdb copy retains only in-frame clones and omits some. The profile shows under 200,000 clones, approximately 92% of them singletons. The sample in question was peripheral blood, obtained 28 days after the second dose of the MenACWY control vaccine. The origin of the receptors is an adult who received the MenACWY meningococcal vaccine as a control. Each CDR3 is given without its conserved first and last residue. The order of the fields is J gene, V gene, CDR3 protein.

j_call: TRBJ1-5; v_call: TRBV27; cdr3_aa: ASSPRDQPQH
j_call: TRBJ2-1; v_call: TRBV7-9; cdr3_aa: ASSPTGAGGYEQF
j_call: TRBJ1-2; v_call: TRBV4-3; cdr3_aa: ASSQDLSVRQGYYGYT
j_call: TRBJ1-2; v_call: TRBV6-5; cdr3_aa: ASSYSRANYGYT
j_call: TRBJ1-5; v_call: TRBV29-1; cdr3_aa: SVGGVGDQPQH
j_call: TRBJ2-7; v_call: TRBV4-1; cdr3_aa: ASSQDLAGAQLAEQY
j_call: TRBJ2-7; v_call: TRBV27; cdr3_aa: ASSLYRFSYEQY
j_call: TRBJ1-4; v_call: TRBV12-3/TRBV12-4; cdr3_aa: ASSSASNEKLF
j_call: TRBJ2-1; v_call: TRBV18; cdr3_aa: ASSPGQREVDEQF
j_call: TRBJ2-5; v_call: TRBV9; cdr3_aa: ASSAGTSGRAGETQY